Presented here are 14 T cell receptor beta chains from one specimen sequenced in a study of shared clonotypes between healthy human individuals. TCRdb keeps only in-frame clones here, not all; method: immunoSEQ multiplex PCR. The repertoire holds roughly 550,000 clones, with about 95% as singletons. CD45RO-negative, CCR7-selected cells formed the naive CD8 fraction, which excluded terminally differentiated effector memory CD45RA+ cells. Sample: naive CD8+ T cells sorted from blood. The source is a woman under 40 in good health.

The DNA for the CDR3 is TGTGCCAGTTGGGACAGGGGTGAGGAGCAGTTCTTC. This sequence encodes CASWDRGEEQFF. The chain employs TRBV19 and TRBJ2-1; 10 nucleotides align to TRBD1. Germline V gene data show CDR1 as LNHDA and CDR2 as SQIVND (reference sequence). Losses at the gene ends were 8 bases for V and 10 bases for J; bases not matched to a gene: 5. CDR3 size: 12 residues. Variable domain in full (rest from reference TRBV19 and TRBJ2-1): DGGITQSPKYLFRKEGQNVTLSCEQNLNHDAMYWYRQDPGQGLRLIYYSQIVNDFQKGDIAEGYSVSREKKESFPLTVTSAQKNPTAFYLCASWDRGEEQFFGPGTRLTVL.

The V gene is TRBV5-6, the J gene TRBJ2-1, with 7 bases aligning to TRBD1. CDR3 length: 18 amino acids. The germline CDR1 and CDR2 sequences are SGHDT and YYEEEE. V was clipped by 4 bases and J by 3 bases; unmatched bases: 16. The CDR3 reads CASSHWTGPTRGYNEQFF. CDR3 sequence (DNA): TGTGCCAGCAGCCACTGGACAGGCCCCACCCGGGGCTACAATGAGCAGTTCTTC.

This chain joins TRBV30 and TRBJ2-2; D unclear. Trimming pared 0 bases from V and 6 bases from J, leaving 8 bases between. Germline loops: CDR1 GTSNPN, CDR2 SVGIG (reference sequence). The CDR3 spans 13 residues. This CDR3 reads CAWSVLTPGELFF. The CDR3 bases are TGTGCCTGGAGTGTACTGACCCCCGGGGAGCTGTTTTTT.

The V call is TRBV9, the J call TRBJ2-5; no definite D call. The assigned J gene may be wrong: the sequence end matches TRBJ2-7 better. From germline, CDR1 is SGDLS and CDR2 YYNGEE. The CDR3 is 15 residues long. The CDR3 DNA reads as TGTGCCAGCAGCGTATTCGACGCACCCTCCTACGAGCAGTACTTC. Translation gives CASSVFDAPSYEQYF.

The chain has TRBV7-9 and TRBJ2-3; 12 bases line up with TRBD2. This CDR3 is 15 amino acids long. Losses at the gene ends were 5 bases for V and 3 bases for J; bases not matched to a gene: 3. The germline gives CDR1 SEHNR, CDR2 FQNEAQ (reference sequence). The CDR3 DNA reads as TGTGCCAGCAGCGACGGACTAGCGGGAACAGATACGCAGTATTTT. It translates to CASSDGLAGTDTQYF.

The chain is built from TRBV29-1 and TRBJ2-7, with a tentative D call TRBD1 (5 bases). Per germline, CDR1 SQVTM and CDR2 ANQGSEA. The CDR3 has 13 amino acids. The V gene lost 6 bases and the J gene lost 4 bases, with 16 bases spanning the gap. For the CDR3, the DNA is TGCAGCGTCCTGACAGCAGTCGGGTACGAGCAGTACTTC. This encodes CSVLTAVGYEQYF.

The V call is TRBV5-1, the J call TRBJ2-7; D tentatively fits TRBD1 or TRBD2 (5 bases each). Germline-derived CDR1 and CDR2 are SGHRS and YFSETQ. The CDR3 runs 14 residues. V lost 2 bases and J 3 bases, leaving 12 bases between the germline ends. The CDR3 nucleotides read TGCGCCAGCAGCTTCACAGGAGGAAGCTACGAGCAGTACTTC. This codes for CASSFTGGSYEQYF.

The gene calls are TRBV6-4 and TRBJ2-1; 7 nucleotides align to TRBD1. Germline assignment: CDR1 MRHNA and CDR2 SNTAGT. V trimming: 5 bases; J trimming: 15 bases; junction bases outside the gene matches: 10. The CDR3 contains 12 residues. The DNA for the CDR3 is TGTGCCAGCAGTACCAGGGACAGTCTTCCGTTCTTC. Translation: CASSTRDSLPFF.

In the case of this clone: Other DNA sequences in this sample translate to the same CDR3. For the CDR3, the DNA is TGTGCCAGCAGCTTAGGGTCCGAAGCTTTCTTT. This gives the protein CASSLGSEAFF. The rearrangement uses TRBV7-9 and TRBJ1-1; D unresolved. The CDR3 is 11 residues long. Germline-derived CDR1 and CDR2 are SEHNR and FQNEAQ (reference sequence). The V gene lost 1 base and the J gene lost 8 bases, with 5 bases spanning the gap.

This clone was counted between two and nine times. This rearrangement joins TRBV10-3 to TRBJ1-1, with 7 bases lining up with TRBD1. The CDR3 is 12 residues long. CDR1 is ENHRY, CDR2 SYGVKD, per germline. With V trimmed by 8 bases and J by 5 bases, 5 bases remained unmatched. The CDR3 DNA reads TGTGCCATCTCTGCAGGGGGGACTGAAGCTTTCTTT. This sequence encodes CAISAGGTEAFF.

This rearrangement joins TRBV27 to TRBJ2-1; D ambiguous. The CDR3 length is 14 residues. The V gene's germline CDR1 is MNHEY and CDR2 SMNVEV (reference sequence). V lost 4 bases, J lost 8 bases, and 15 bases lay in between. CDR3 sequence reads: CASSSNLGSHEQFF. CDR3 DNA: TGTGCCAGCAGTTCCAACCTTGGAAGCCATGAGCAGTTCTTC.

For the CDR3, the DNA is TGTGCCAGCAGCGTAGAGACAGGGCTTCTCCTCTACGAGCAGTACTTC. Its translation: CASSVETGLLLYEQYF. The chain has TRBV9 and TRBJ2-7, with 7 bases lining up with TRBD1. Germline CDR1 is SGDLS and CDR2 is YYNGEE. The CDR3 sequence is 16 residues long. Trimming at V came to 0 bases and at J to 3 bases, leaving 9 bases not matched to a gene.

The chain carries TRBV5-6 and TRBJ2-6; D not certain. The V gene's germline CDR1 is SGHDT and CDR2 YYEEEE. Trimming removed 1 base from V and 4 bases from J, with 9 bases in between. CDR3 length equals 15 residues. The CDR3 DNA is TGTGCCAGCAGCTTGTATATAGGGGGGGCCAACGTCCTGACTTTC. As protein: CASSLYIGGANVLTF.

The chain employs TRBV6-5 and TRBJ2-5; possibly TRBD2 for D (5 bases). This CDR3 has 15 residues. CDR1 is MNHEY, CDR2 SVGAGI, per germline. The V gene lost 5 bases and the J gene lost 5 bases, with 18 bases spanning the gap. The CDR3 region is CASSTTSEGAETQYF. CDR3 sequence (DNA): TGTGCCAGCAGTACAACCTCAGAGGGCGCTGAGACCCAGTACTTC.